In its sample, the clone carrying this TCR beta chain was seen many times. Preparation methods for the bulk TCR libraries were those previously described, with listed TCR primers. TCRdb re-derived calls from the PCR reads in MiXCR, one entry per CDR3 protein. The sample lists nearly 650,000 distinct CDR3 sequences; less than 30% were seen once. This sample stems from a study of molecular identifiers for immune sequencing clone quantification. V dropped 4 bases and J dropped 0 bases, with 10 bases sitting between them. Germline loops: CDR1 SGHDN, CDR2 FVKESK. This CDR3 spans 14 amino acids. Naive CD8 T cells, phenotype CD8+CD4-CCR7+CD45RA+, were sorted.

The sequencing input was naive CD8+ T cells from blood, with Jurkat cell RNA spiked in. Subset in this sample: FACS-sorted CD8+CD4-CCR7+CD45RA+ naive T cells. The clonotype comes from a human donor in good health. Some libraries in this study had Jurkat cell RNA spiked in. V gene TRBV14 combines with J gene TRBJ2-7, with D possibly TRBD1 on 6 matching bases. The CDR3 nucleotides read TGTGCCAGCAGCCCCGACAGGAACTCCTACGAGCAGTACTTC. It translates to CASSPDRNSYEQYF.